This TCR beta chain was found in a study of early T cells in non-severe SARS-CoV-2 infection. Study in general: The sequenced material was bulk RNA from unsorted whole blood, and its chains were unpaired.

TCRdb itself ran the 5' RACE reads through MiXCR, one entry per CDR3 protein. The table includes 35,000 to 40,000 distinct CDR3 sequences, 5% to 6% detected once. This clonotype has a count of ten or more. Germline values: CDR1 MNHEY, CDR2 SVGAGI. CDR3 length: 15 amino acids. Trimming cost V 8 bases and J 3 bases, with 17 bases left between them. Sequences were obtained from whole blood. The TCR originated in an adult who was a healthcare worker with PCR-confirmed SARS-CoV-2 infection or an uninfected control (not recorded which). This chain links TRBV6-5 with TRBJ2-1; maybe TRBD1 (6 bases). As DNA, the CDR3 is TGTGCCAGCGGACCTCAGAGAGGGGGCTACAATGAGCAGTTCTTC. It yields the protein CASGPQRGGYNEQFF.